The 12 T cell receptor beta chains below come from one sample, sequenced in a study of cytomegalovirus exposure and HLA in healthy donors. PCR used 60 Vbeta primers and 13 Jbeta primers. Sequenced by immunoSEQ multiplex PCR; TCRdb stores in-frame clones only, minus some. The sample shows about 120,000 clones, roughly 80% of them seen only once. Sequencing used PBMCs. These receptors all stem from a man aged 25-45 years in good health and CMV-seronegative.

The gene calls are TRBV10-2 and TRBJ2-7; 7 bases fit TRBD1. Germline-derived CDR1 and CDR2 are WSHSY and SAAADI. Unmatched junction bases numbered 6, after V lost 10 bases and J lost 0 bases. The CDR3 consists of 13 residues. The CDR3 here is CAIEDRDSYEQYF. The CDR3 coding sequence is TGCGCCATCGAAGACAGGGACTCCTACGAGCAGTACTTC.

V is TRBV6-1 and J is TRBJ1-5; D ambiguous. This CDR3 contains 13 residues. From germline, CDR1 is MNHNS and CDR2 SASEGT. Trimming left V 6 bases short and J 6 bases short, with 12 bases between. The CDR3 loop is CASRYVAGQPQHF. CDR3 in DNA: TGTGCCAGCAGATACGTCGCAGGTCAGCCCCAGCATTTT.

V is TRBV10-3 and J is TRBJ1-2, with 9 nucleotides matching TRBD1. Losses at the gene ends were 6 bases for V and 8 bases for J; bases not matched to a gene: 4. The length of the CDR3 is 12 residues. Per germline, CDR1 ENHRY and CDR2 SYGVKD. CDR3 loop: CAIRRQGEGYTF. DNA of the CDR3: TGTGCCATCAGGAGACAGGGGGAAGGCTACACCTTC.

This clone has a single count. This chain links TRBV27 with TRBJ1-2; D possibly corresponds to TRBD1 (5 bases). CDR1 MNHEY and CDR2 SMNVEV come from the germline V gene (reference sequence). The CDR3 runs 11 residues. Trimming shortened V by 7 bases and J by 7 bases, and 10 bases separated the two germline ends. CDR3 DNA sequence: TGTGCCAGCATGAACGGGGGTGGCTACACCTTC. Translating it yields CASMNGGGYTF.

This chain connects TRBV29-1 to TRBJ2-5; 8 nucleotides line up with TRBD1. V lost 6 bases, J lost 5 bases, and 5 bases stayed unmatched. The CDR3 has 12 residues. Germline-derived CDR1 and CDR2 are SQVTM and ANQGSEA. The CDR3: CSVAGGRETQYF. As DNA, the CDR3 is TGCAGCGTCGCAGGGGGCAGGGAGACCCAGTACTTC.

CDR3 sequence (DNA): TGTGCCAGCAGTGCCCCAGGGGTCGGTACCTACAATGAGCAGTTCTTC. It translates to CASSAPGVGTYNEQFF. The chain has TRBV2 and TRBJ2-1, with D perhaps TRBD1 (6 bases). Per germline, CDR1 SNHLY and CDR2 FYNNEI. The ends were cut back, 4 bases at V and 2 bases at J, with 15 bases in the middle. The CDR3 has 16 amino acids.

In nucleotides, the CDR3 is TGCAGCGTTTCTTGGGGGCCCACAGATACGCAGTATTTT. Amino acids: CSVSWGPTDTQYF. The chain employs TRBV29-1 and TRBJ2-3, with D perhaps matching TRBD1 (6 bases). V lost 5 bases, J lost 2 bases, and 11 bases lay in between. The CDR3 sequence is 13 residues long. Germline V gene sequence: CDR1 SQVTM, CDR2 ANQGSEA.

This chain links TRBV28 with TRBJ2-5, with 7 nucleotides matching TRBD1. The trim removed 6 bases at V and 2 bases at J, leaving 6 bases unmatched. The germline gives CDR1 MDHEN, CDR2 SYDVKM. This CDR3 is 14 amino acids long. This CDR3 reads CASSIRDRQETQYF. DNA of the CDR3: TGTGCCAGCAGCATCCGGGACAGACAAGAGACCCAGTACTTC. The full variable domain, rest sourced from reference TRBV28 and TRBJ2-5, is DVKVTQSSRYLVKRTGEKVFLECVQDMDHENMFWYRQDPGLGLRLIYFSYDVKMKEKGDIPEGYSVSREKKERFSLILESASTNQTSMYLCASSIRDRQETQYFGPGTRLLVL.

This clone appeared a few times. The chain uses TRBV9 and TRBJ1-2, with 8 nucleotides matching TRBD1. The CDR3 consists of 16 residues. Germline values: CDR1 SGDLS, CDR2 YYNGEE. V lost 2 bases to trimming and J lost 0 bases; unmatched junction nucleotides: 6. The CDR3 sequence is CASSVGQGLPNYGYTF. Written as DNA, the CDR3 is TGTGCCAGCAGCGTCGGACAGGGTTTACCTAACTATGGCTACACCTTC.

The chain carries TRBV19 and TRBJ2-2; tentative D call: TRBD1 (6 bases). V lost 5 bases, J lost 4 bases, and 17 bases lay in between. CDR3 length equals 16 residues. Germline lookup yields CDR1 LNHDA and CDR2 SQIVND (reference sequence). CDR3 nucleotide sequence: TGTGCCAGTAGTCGACGGACAGCCGCCGGCACCGGGGAGCTGTTTTTT. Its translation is CASSRRTAAGTGELFF.

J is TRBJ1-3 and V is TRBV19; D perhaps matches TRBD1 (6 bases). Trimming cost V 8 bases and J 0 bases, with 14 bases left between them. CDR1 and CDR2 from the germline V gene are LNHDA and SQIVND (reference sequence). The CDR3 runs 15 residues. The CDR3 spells CASWDIRSSGNTIYF. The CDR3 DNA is TGTGCCAGTTGGGACATCCGGAGCTCTGGAAACACCATATATTTT. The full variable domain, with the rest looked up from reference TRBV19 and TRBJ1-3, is DGGITQSPKYLFRKEGQNVTLSCEQNLNHDAMYWYRQDPGQGLRLIYYSQIVNDFQKGDIAEGYSVSREKKESFPLTVTSAQKNPTAFYLCASWDIRSSGNTIYFGEGSWLTVV.

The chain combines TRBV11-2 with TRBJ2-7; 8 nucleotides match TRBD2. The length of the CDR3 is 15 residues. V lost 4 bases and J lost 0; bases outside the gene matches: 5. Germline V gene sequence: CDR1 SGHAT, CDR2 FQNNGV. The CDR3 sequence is CASSSRGGPSYEQYF. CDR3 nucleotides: TGTGCCAGCAGCTCCCGCGGGGGGCCCTCCTACGAGCAGTACTTC.